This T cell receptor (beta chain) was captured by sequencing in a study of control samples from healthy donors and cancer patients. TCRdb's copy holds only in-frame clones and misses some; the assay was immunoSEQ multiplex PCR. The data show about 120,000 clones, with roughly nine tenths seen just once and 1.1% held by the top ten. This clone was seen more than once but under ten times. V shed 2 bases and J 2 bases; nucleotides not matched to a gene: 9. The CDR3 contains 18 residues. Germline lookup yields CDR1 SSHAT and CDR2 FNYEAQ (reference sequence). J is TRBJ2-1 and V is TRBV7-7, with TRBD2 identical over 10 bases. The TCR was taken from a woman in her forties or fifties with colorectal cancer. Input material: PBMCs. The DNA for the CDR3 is TGTGCCAGCAGCTTATACCTAGCGGGAGAGGGGACCTACAATGAGCAGTTCTTC. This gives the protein CASSLYLAGEGTYNEQFF.